The sequence of this T cell receptor (beta chain) was determined in a study of blood T cells in healthy people across ages. The second PCR ran 7 to 11 cycles with a sample-barcoded 5' primer and J-beta primers. TCRdb re-called the 5' RACE reads with MiXCR, one entry per CDR3 protein. This sample has about a million distinct CDR3 sequences, with roughly two fifths found just once. This clonotype was counted ten times or more. Germline lookup yields CDR1 SGHTA and CDR2 FQGNSA. The CDR3 length is 16 residues. Trimming took off 5 bases at V and 3 bases at J, with 17 bases between the two ends. This receptor was identified in a man younger than 35 in good health. What was sequenced was blood. V usage is TRBV7-2 and J usage is TRBJ1-3; D ambiguous. DNA of the CDR3: TGTGCCAGCAGCCCTTCCCACTCGGGCGGTGGAAACACCATATATTTT. Translating it yields CASSPSHSGGGNTIYF.